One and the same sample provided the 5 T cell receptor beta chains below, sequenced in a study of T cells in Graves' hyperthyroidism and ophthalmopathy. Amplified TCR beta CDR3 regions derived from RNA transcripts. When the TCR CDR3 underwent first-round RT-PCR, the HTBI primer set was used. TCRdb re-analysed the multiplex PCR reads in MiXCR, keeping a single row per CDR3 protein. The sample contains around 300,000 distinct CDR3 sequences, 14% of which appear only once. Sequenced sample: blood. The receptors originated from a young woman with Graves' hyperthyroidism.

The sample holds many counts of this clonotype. The CDR3 sequence: CASSSRPTSGGDYEQYF. For the CDR3, the DNA is TGTGCCAGCAGCTCACGTCCAACTAGCGGGGGCGACTACGAGCAGTACTTC. The V call is TRBV11-2, the J call TRBJ2-7; 11 positions match TRBD2. The CDR3 has 17 amino acids. V trimming: 4 bases; J trimming: 3 bases; junction bases outside the gene matches: 11. Germline V gene sequence: CDR1 SGHAT, CDR2 FQNNGV.

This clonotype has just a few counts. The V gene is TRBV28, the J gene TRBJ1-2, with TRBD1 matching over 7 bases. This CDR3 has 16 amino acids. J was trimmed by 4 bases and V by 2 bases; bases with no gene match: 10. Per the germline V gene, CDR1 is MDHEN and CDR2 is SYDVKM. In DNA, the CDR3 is TGTGCCAGCAGTTTAGGTGGGACAGCGGGGTCCTATGGCTACACCTTC. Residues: CASSLGGTAGSYGYTF.

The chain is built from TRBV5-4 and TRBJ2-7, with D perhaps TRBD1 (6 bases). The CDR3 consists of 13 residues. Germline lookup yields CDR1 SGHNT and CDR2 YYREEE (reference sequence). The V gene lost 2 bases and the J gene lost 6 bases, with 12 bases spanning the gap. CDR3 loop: CASSFNRVPEQYF. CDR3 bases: TGTGCCAGCAGCTTTAACAGGGTTCCCGAGCAGTACTTC.

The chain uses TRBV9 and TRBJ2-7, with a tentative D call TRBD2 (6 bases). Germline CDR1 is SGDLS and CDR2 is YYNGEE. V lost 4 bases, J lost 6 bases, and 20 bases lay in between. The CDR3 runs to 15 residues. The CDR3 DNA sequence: TGTGCCAGCAGCATGGAGGGGACTCGGATCTCCGAGCAGTACTTC. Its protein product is CASSMEGTRISEQYF.

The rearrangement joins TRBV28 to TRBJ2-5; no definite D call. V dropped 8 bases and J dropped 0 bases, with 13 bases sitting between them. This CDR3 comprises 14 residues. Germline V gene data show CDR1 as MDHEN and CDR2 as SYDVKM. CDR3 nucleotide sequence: TGTGCCAGCTCGACACCGGGCTACCAAGAGACCCAGTACTTC. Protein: CASSTPGYQETQYF.